This T cell receptor beta chain comes out of a study of T cells in Graves' hyperthyroidism and ophthalmopathy. Amplification yielded TCR beta CDR3 regions, with RNA transcripts as the source. TCR CDR3 underwent first-round RT-PCR with the HTBI primer set. TCRdb independently ran MiXCR on the multiplex PCR reads; one entry per CDR3 protein. The sample yields more than 450,000 distinct CDR3 sequences, roughly 15% seen once. As to this clonotype: The antigen remains unidentified.

Findings and caveats of the study: Also found in blood were most expanded thyroid clonotypes above 0.001.

This CDR3 has 17 amino acids. Germline assignment: CDR1 SEHNR and CDR2 FQNEAQ (reference sequence). The trim removed 6 bases at V and 4 bases at J, leaving 14 bases unmatched. The rearrangement joins TRBV7-9 to TRBJ2-3; 9 positions agree with TRBD2. This TCR came from a woman aged 40 to 49 with Graves' hyperthyroidism. Sample: blood. The CDR3 coding sequence is TGTGCCAGCAGTGACAGTGAACAAGCGGGAGGATCAGATACGCAGTATTTT. Translation gives CASSDSEQAGGSDTQYF.